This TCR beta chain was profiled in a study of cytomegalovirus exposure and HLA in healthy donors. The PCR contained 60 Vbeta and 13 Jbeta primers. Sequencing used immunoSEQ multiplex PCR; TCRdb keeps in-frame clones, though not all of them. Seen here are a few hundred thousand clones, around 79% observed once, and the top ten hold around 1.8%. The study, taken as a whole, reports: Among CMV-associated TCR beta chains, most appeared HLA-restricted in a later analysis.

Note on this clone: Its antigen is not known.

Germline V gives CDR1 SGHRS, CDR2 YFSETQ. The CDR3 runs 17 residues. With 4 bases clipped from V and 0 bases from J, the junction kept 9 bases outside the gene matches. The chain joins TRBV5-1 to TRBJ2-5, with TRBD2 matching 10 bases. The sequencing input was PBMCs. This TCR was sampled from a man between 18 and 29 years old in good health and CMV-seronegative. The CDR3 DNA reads TGCGCCAGCAGCGTTACTTTAGCGGGAGGCTACCAAGAGACCCAGTACTTC. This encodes CASSVTLAGGYQETQYF.